This TCR beta chain was recovered during a study of blood T cell repertoires in COVID-19. Study information: COVID-19 samples, acute and convalescent, were from the United States, Italy and Spain. From T cells, B-cell-depleted T cells, or PBMCs came the material, which was cDNA or gDNA.

Participants, about 18 to 100 years old, spanned about two dozen US areas. The assay was immunoSEQ multiplex PCR, and TCRdb's table has in-frame clones only and misses some. Here the sample spans about 200,000 clones, 65% to 90% being singletons. Trimming removed 0 bases from V and 4 bases from J; junction bases left unmatched: 3. The CDR3 consists of 15 residues. In germline, CDR1 is SGHDT, CDR2 YYEEEE. The TCR originated in a woman aged 40 to 50 with acute COVID-19. The sequencing sample was made of PBMCs or T cells enriched from blood (not recorded which). V usage is TRBV5-6 and J usage is TRBJ2-1, with TRBD2 matching over 8 bases. CDR3 bases: TGTGCCAGCAGCTTGGCGGCTAGCGGGTACAATGAGCAGTTCTTC. Translation: CASSLAASGYNEQFF.